This T cell receptor (beta chain) was identified during a study of T cells after posttransplantation cyclophosphamide. Regarding the study as a whole: Recipient CMV seropositivity and CMV reactivation strongly tracked TRB clonality. Skin or GI-infiltrating T cells shared few TRB sequences with blood. Donor CD8+ memory clones often dominated recipient blood repertoires at later times.

Data came from immunoSEQ multiplex PCR; TCRdb stores just in-frame clones and leaves some out. The sample yields tens of thousands of clones, 80% to 90% seen once. Comment on this clone: The antigen is unknown.

Busulfan-fludarabine conditioning, marrow transplant, and cyclophosphamide on days +3 and +4 were administered. Per the germline V gene, CDR1 is SGDLS and CDR2 is YYNGEE. V gave up 0 bases and J gave up 4 bases, with 10 bases separating them. The CDR3 sequence is 14 residues long. This receptor was taken from a female patient aged 30 to 40 who received an allogeneic stem cell transplant from an unrelated donor, was CMV-positive, and had no GVHD. The graft donor may be the source of some T cells. Sample: PBMCs, taken after allogeneic stem cell transplant with posttransplant cyclophosphamide. This rearrangement joins TRBV9 to TRBJ2-5; perhaps TRBD2 as D (5 bases). The chain's CDR3 is CASSVAGVGETQYF. As DNA, the CDR3 is TGTGCCAGCAGCGTAGCCGGGGTGGGAGAGACCCAGTACTTC.